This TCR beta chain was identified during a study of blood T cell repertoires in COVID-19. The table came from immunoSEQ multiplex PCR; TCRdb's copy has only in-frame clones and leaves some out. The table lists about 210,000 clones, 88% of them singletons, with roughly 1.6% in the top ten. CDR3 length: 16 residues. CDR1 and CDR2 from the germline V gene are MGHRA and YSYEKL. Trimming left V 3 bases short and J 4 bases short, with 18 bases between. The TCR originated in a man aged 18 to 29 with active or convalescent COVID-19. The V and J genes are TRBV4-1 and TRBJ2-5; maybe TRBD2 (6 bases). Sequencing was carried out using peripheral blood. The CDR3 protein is CASSHGTATVGETQYF. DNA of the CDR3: TGCGCCAGCAGCCACGGGACTGCCACGGTGGGAGAGACCCAGTACTTC.